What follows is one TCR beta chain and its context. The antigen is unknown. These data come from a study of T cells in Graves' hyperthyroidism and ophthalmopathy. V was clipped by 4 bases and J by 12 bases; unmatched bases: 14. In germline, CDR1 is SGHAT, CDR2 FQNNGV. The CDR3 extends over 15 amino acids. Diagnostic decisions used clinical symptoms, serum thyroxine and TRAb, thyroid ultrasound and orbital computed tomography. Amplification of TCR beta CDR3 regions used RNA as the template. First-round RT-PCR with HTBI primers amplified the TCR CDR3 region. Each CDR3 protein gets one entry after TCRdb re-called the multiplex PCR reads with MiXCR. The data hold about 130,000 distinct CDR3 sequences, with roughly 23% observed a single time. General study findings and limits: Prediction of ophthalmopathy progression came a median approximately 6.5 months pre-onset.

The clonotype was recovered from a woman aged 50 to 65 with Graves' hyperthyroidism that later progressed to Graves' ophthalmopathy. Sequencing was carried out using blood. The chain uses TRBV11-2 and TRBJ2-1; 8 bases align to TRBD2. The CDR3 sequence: CASSSGGGSGSSQFF. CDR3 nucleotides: TGTGCCAGCAGCTCGGGAGGAGGGAGCGGGAGTTCGCAGTTCTTC.